This TCR beta chain was sequenced in a study of OX40 agonist ivuxolimab in advanced cancers. For the study at large: Patients in the trial were receiving intravenous ivuxolimab every 2 weeks, at doses of 0.01 to 10 mg/kg. Dose-escalation patients suffered from hepatocellular carcinoma, melanoma, renal cell or head and neck cancer.

V lost 5 bases to trimming and J lost 12 bases; unmatched junction nucleotides: 5. The CDR3 is made up of 12 amino acids. Germline lookup yields CDR1 MDHEN and CDR2 SYDVKM. The study, taken as a whole, reports: Expansion of clones was among the lowest in partial responders at 0.1-3.0 mg/kg.

TCRdb's table, derived via immunoSEQ multiplex PCR, lists solely in-frame clones and lacks some. The sample records approximately 130,000 clones, 85% to 95% being singletons. A note on this clone: Its antigen is undetermined.

The chain recombines TRBV28 with TRBJ2-1; 9 nucleotides match TRBD1. The receptor comes from an adult with an advanced solid tumor such as melanoma, head and neck, liver or kidney cancer. Sequencing was performed on CD4+ or CD8+ T cells sorted from blood, taken in a trial of the OX40 agonist ivuxolimab. The CDR3 sequence: CASSQGQGGQFF. The CDR3 DNA sequence: TGTGCCAGCAGTCAGGGACAGGGCGGGCAGTTCTTC.